The rows below give T cell receptor beta chains drawn from one sample of a study of OX40 agonist ivuxolimab in advanced cancers. Repertoires were generated with immunoSEQ multiplex PCR, while TCRdb's copy carries only in-frame clones and drops some. The table shows 97,000 or so clones, with 90% occurring only once. Sequenced material: CD4+ or CD8+ T cells sorted from blood, taken in a trial of the OX40 agonist ivuxolimab. The receptors originated from an adult with an advanced solid tumor such as melanoma, head and neck, liver or kidney cancer. Each CDR3 is given without its conserved first and last residue. Expanded clones get a size class; other rows say once, few or many, or leave the size out.

clone_size	j_call	v_call	cdr3_aa
.	TRBJ2-7	TRBV6-6	ASSRGGAYEQY
.	TRBJ2-3	TRBV2	ASNVVDTQY
.	TRBJ2-5	TRBV5-5	ASSSQAGGRQETQY
.	TRBJ1-4	TRBV2	AAAGADEKLF
.	TRBJ2-3	TRBV18	ASSPRQGTWDTQY
once	TRBJ2-3	TRBV7-8	ASSPRIGTTTDTQY
.	TRBJ2-6	TRBV27	ASSFASGANVLT
.	TRBJ2-4	TRBV7-3	ASSRDPAGIQY
.	TRBJ1-2	TRBV14	ASSARGGNYGYT
.	TRBJ2-2	TRBV5-1	ASSSLGLAGGGGELF
.	TRBJ1-4	TRBV27	ASSLLDVTGGIEKLF
.	TRBJ2-7	TRBV19	ASSIRGQGRHEQY
.	TRBJ1-3	TRBV10-3	AISVAGNTIY
.	TRBJ1-2	TRBV2	ASSEHLGTVDYGYT
.	TRBJ2-3	TRBV4-1	ASSWWQGSRTDTQY
.	TRBJ1-6	TRBV11-3	ASSLGGIHSPLH
.	TRBJ2-5	TRBV28	ASRRDYETQY
.	TRBJ2-5	TRBV29-1	SATGGVRETQY
.	TRBJ2-3	TRBV28	ASSSGRPATDTQY
.	TRBJ2-2	TRBV19	ASKLAGETGELF
.	TRBJ2-3	TRBV25-1	ASMPGQSTDTQY
.	TRBJ1-4	TRBV7-9	ASSRTDFNEKLF
.	TRBJ2-3	TRBV5-1	ASTLAGGTDTQY
.	TRBJ2-7	TRBV5-1	ASSFLSSSYEQY
.	TRBJ2-3	TRBV5-4	ASATRGLAVPPDTQY
.	TRBJ1-5	TRBV27	ASSERQGMQPQH
.	TRBJ2-3	TRBV10-1	ASSESSGLAGSTDTQY
.	TRBJ2-3	TRBV7-3	ASSLRRGDTQY
.	TRBJ1-4	TRBV30	AKTPRRTNEKLF
.	TRBJ2-2	TRBV10-2	ASRQGARIGELF
once	TRBJ2-5	TRBV14	ASSQLQVGGETQY
.	TRBJ2-3	TRBV10-3	AITGTSGRTDTQY